The 2 T cell receptor beta chains given below trace back to one sample, sequenced in a study of blood T cell repertoires in COVID-19. The table came from immunoSEQ multiplex PCR; TCRdb's copy has only in-frame clones and leaves some out. This sample has 160,000 or so clones, with 84% found just once. Sequencing input: peripheral blood. The receptors were sampled from a woman between 50 and 59 years old with acute or convalescent COVID-19.

The V gene is TRBV4-3, the J gene TRBJ1-4, with a possible D match to TRBD1 (6 bases). This CDR3 comprises 16 residues. Germline lookup yields CDR1 LGHNA and CDR2 YSLEER. Between the trimmed V and J ends, which lost 0 bases and 7 bases, there was a span of 15 bases. The CDR3 region is CASSQDVPGVPEKLFF. The CDR3 DNA reads TGCGCCAGCAGCCAAGATGTCCCAGGGGTCCCTGAAAAACTGTTTTTT.

This clone was seen just once. The chain carries TRBV21-1 and TRBJ1-2; TRBD1 reflects the table's D call only, with no check against the DNA. TRBV21-1 is given as a pseudogene. CDR3 length: 16 amino acids. The CDR3 DNA sequence: TGTGCCAGCAGCAAAGCCCTGGACAGGGGGCGAGGAGGCTACACCTTC. Translation: CASSKALDRGRGGYTF.